Listed below are T cell receptor beta chains from one sample, sequenced in a study of CD8 T cells in Susac syndrome. TCRdb recomputed calls from the immunoSEQ multiplex PCR reads with MiXCR, one row per CDR3 protein. The sample carries hundreds of thousands of distinct CDR3 sequences, 85% to 95% recorded once. The specimen was CD4+ T cells from PBMCs. These receptors were obtained from a human donor with multiple sclerosis. CDR3s include the opening cysteine and the closing phenylalanine or tryptophan. Each record gives: V gene, clone size, D gene, J gene, CDR3 DNA, CDR3 protein. The D gene is left open where the match is weak. Rows may omit the clone size; those that give it use once, few, many or a size class.

TRBV9	NA	TRBD1	TRBJ1-1	TGTGCCAGCAGCGTAGCGGGACAGCTGGGCACTGAAGCTTTCTTT	CASSVAGQLGTEAFF
TRBV20-1	NA	TRBD2	TRBJ2-1	TGCAGTGCTTTCCCGGGACTAGCCTACAATGAGCAGTTCTTC	CSAFPGLAYNEQFF
TRBV6-6	NA	NA	TRBJ1-1	TGTGCCAGCTATATTGGCCGCGACCGTCTGGGGGCTTTCTTT	CASYIGRDRLGAFF
TRBV7-8	NA	TRBD2	TRBJ2-1	TGTGCCAGCAGCTTGGCTAGCGGGGGGGCTTTCGGTGAGCAGTTCTTC	CASSLASGGAFGEQFF
TRBV7-9	NA	NA	TRBJ1-1	TGTGCCAGCAGCTTTGACGGGAACACTGAAGCTTTCTTT	CASSFDGNTEAFF
TRBV20-1	NA	TRBD2	TRBJ2-1	TGCAGTGCTAGAGATCTTCTCAGGCCAGCGGGAGTACCCAATGAGCAGTTCTTC	CSARDLLRPAGVPNEQFF
TRBV29-1	NA	NA	TRBJ1-5	TGCAGCGTTCGTTTTGGGGCAGCCAATCAGCCCCAGCATTTT	CSVRFGAANQPQHF
TRBV12-3/TRBV12-4	NA	NA	TRBJ1-5	TGTGCCAGCAGTTTAGTGGGGGGCCCCCAGCATTTT	CASSLVGGPQHF
TRBV5-6	NA	NA	TRBJ2-7	TGTGCCAGCAGCTTTCCGGCAGGGAGCTCCTACGAGCAGTACTTC	CASSFPAGSSYEQYF
TRBV20-1	NA	NA	TRBJ2-7	TGCAGTGCTAGATCCGACGGAGGATCCTACGAGCAGTACTTC	CSARSDGGSYEQYF
TRBV3-1	NA	TRBD1	TRBJ1-2	TGTGCCAGCAGCCGCGGACAGGCCCTGAACTATGGCTACACCTTC	CASSRGQALNYGYTF
TRBV19	NA	NA	TRBJ1-4	TGTGCCAGTAGTATCAGTACAACTAATGAAAAACTGTTTTTT	CASSISTTNEKLFF
TRBV29-1	NA	TRBD2	TRBJ2-2	TGCAGCGCCCTCCTAGCGGGAGTATCCGGGGAGCTGTTTTTT	CSALLAGVSGELFF
TRBV12-3/TRBV12-4	NA	NA	TRBJ2-7	TGTGCCAGCAGTTTAGGAACCCGCGAGCAGTACTTC	CASSLGTREQYF
TRBV12-3/TRBV12-4	few	TRBD1	TRBJ2-1	TGTGCCAGCAGTCCGGACAGGGGCTCCTACAATGAGCAGTTCTTC	CASSPDRGSYNEQFF
TRBV6-1	NA	TRBD2	TRBJ2-2	TGTGCCAGCATGTCGGATATAGCGGGAGCGACGAACACCGGGGAGCTGTTTTTT	CASMSDIAGATNTGELFF
TRBV27	NA	NA	TRBJ2-2	TGTGCCAGCAGTTTATGGGCAGACCTCAGGCCCGGGGAGCTGTTTTTT	CASSLWADLRPGELFF
TRBV18	NA	TRBD2	TRBJ2-3	TGTGCCAGCTCATCCCCTAGCGGGGGTCGGGCAGATACGCAGTATTTT	CASSSPSGGRADTQYF
TRBV7-9	NA	NA	TRBJ2-1	TGTGCCAGCAGCTTAGTTGCTCTTAACAATGAGCAGTTCTTC	CASSLVALNNEQFF
TRBV5-6	NA	TRBD1	TRBJ2-1	TGTGCCAGCAGCTTGGGGCCCGGGACAGGCTACAATGAGCAGTTCTTC	CASSLGPGTGYNEQFF
TRBV6-6	NA	TRBD1	TRBJ1-2	TGTGCCAGCAGCTATACAGGGGGCTCCGGTGGCTACACCTTC	CASSYTGGSGGYTF
TRBV5-1	NA	TRBD2	TRBJ2-5	TGCGCCAGCAGCTCCGTTAGCGGGGGGGCCGGGGAGACCCAGTACTTC	CASSSVSGGAGETQYF
TRBV6-1	NA	NA	TRBJ2-3	TGTGCCAGCGCCACCGGGGAACTAAATACGCAGTATTTT	CASATGELNTQYF